This T cell receptor (beta chain) was found in a study of technical replicates of blood from several donors. Data came from immunoSEQ multiplex PCR; TCRdb stores just in-frame clones and leaves some out. The sample lists just over 70,000 clones; about 94% were seen once. The germline gives CDR1 SGHNT, CDR2 YENEEA. V was clipped by 5 bases and J by 7 bases; unmatched bases: 5. This CDR3 has 13 residues. The sequence was obtained from a human donor in good health. Sequencing used T cells isolated from PBMCs. The chain couples TRBV11-3 to TRBJ2-1, with 7 bases lining up with TRBD1. The CDR3 is CASSLTGFNEQFF. The CDR3 region has the DNA TGTGCCAGCAGCCTGACAGGGTTTAATGAGCAGTTCTTC.